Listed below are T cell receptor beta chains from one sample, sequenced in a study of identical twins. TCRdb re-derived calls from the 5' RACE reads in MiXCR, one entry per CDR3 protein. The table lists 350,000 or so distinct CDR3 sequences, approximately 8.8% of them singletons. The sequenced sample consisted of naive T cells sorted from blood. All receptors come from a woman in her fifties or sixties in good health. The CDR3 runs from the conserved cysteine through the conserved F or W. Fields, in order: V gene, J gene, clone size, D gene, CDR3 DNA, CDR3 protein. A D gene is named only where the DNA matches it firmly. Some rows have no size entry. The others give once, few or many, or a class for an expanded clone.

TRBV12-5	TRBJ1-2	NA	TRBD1	TGTGCTAGTGGTTTGGTACTGGACAGGGGAGACTATGGCTACACCTTC	CASGLVLDRGDYGYTF
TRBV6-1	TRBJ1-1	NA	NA	TGTGCCAGCAGGGCCATGGGTGAGAACACTGAAGCTTTCTTT	CASRAMGENTEAFF
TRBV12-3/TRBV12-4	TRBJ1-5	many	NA	TGTGCCAGCAGTGCTTTAGGAGCCCAGCATTTT	CASSALGAQHF
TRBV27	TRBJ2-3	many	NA	TGTGCCAGCAGCGCCGTAGGGTATACGCAGTATTTT	CASSAVGYTQYF
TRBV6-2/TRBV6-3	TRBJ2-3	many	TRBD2	TGTGCCAGCAGTCGTCTAGCGGGAGGGCCGCGCACAGATACGCAGTATTTT	CASSRLAGGPRTDTQYF
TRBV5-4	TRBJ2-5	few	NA	TGTGCCAGCAGCTCACAACCGGGGACTCTACAAGAGACCCAGTACTTC	CASSSQPGTLQETQYF
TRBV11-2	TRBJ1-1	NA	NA	TGTGCCAGCAGCTTAGGACAGAAACCTGAAGCTTTCTTT	CASSLGQKPEAFF
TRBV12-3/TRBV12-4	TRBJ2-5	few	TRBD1	TGTGCCAGCAGTTTAAGGGGCTGGCAGGGGGCGGTGGAGACCCAGTACTTC	CASSLRGWQGAVETQYF
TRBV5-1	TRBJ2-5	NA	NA	TGCGCCAGCAGCTCGGGTCCTCCCGGAGAGACCCAGTACTTC	CASSSGPPGETQYF
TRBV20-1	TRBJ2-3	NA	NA	TGCAGTGGCCCTTTGGTAGATACGCAGTATTTT	CSGPLVDTQYF
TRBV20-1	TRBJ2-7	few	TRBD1	TGCAGTGCTAGACCCGGAACAGGGGCCGAGCAGTACTTC	CSARPGTGAEQYF
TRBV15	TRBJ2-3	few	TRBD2	TGTGCCACCAGCAGACTACGGAGAGCGGGACTAGCGGGAGGGAGTGATACGCAGTATTTT	CATSRLRRAGLAGGSDTQYF
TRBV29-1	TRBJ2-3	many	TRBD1	TGCAGCGTGACCCCGGGACAGGGGTTCACAGATACGCAGTATTTT	CSVTPGQGFTDTQYF
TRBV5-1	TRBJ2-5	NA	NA	TGCGCCAGCAGCTTGGCCGCTTGGGAGACCCAGTACTTC	CASSLAAWETQYF
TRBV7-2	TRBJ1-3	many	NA	TGTGCCAGCAGCCCTTGGGGGGGAAACACCATATATTTT	CASSPWGGNTIYF
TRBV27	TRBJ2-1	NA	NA	TGTGCCAGCAGTTTTGTGCTGAGCTCCTACAATGAGCAGTTCTTC	CASSFVLSSYNEQFF
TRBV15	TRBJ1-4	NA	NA	TGTGCCACCAGGGAAGGGATGGCTGAAAAACTGTTTTTT	CATREGMAEKLFF
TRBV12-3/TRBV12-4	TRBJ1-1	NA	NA	TGTGCCAGCAGTTTAGTTGTAGCTGAAGCTTTCTTT	CASSLVVAEAFF
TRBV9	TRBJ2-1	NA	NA	TGTGCCAGCAGCATACAGGGTGATGAGCAGTTCTTC	CASSIQGDEQFF
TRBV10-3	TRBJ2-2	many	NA	TGTGCCATCAGTGAGTCGCGGGACCCCGCGACCGGGGAGCTGTTTTTT	CAISESRDPATGELFF
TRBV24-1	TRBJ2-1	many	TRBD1	TGTGCCACCAGTGGGACAGGGGGGAACAATGAGCAGTTCTTC	CATSGTGGNNEQFF
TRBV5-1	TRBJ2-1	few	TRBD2	TGCGCCAGCAGCTTGGCCGGGGGGAGATCCTACAATGAGCAGTTCTTC	CASSLAGGRSYNEQFF
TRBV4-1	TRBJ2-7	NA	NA	TGCGCCAGCAGCCAAAGATCAGGGCTGACCTACGAGCAGTACTTC	CASSQRSGLTYEQYF
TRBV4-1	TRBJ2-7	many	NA	TGCGCCAGCAGCCAAGGCCTGGGCGGGCGGGGTAACGAGCAGTACTTC	CASSQGLGGRGNEQYF
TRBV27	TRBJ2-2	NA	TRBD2	TGTGCCAGCAGTTTCTTAGCGGGAGCCACCGGGGAGCTGTTTTTT	CASSFLAGATGELFF
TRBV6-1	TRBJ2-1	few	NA	TGTGCCAGCAGTGAAACGGTAGATTTGGTGGATCGATTCTTC	CASSETVDLVDRFF
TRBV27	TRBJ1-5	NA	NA	TGTGCCAGCAGTTTATCGATCGGTGAAATAAGCAATCAGCCCCAGCATTTT	CASSLSIGEISNQPQHF
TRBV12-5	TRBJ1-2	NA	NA	TGTGCTAGTGGTTTGGCCCCTTCAGGGGTTGGCTACACCTTC	CASGLAPSGVGYTF
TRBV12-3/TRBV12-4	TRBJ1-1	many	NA	TGTGCCAGCAGGACTCCGGGCACTGAAGCTTTCTTT	CASRTPGTEAFF
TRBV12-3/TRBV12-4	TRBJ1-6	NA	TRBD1	TGTGCCAGCACCGGGACAGGGATCTTCGGGCGGAATTCACCCCTCCACTTT	CASTGTGIFGRNSPLHF
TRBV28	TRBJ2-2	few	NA	TGTGCCAGCAGTGAGGGAGGCGTCAGCACCGGGGAGCTGTTTTTT	CASSEGGVSTGELFF
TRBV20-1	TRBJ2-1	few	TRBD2	TGCAGTGCTAGACGGACTAGCGGGAGACATCACAATGAGCAGTTCTTC	CSARRTSGRHHNEQFF
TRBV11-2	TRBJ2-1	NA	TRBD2	TGTGCCAGCAGCTCCCTGGAAGCGGGACCCTACAATGAGCAGTTCTTC	CASSSLEAGPYNEQFF
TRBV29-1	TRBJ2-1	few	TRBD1	TGCAGCGGGCTAAGGACAGGGGGCTACAATGAGCAGTTCTTC	CSGLRTGGYNEQFF
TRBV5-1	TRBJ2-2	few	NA	TGCGCCAGCAGCCCACAATCTAGCGTGCACACCGGGGAGCTGTTTTTT	CASSPQSSVHTGELFF
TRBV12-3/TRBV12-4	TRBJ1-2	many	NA	TGTGCCAGCAGTCTGAGACAGAAATTCTATGGCTACACCTTC	CASSLRQKFYGYTF
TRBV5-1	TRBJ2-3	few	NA	TGCGCCAGCAGCTTGGTTCCCAGTAGGGCCACAGATACGCAGTATTTT	CASSLVPSRATDTQYF
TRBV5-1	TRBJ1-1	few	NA	TGCGCCAGCACATCGGCAGGGAACACTGAAGCTTTCTTT	CASTSAGNTEAFF
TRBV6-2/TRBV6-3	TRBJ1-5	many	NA	TGTGCCAGCAGTTACGGGCCCTCCGATAGCAATCAGCCCCAGCATTTT	CASSYGPSDSNQPQHF
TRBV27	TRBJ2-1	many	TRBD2	TGTGCCAGCAGCCAACTCCTAACGACTAGCAGATACAATGAGCAGTTCTTC	CASSQLLTTSRYNEQFF
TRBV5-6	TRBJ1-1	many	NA	TGTGCCAGCAGCCGAAGCACTGAAGCTTTCTTT	CASSRSTEAFF
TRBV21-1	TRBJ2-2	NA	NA	NA	CASSQSGLAGAISPGSCFF
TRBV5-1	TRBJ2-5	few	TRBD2	TGCGCCAGCAGCTTGCAGGGTAGGACTAGCGGCCAAGAGACCCAGTACTTC	CASSLQGRTSGQETQYF